Below, 20 T cell receptor beta chains from the same sample are listed, as sequenced in a study of T cells after yellow fever vaccination. From the 5' RACE reads, TCRdb called clonotypes with MiXCR, one entry per CDR3 protein. Found here are almost 600,000 distinct CDR3 sequences, roughly 14% of them singletons; the top ten hold about 14%. The sequencing used PBMCs, collected on the day of the yellow fever booster vaccination. The receptors stem from a man in his thirties or forties who received the YFV17D yellow fever vaccine.

This clonotype has only a few counts. The rearrangement joins TRBV27 to TRBJ2-5, with 7 bases aligning to TRBD2. V lost 8 bases and J lost 0; bases outside the gene matches: 6. This CDR3 region has 14 residues. From germline, CDR1 is MNHEY and CDR2 SMNVEV (reference sequence). In DNA form, the CDR3 reads TGTGCCAGCCGTGGGGGGGGGTACCAAGAGACCCAGTACTTC. It codes for CASRGGGYQETQYF.

This clonotype was detected only a few times. The V and J genes are TRBV19 and TRBJ1-2; 7 bases are a match to TRBD1. The trim removed 5 bases at V and 5 bases at J, leaving 11 bases unmatched. The V gene's germline CDR1 is LNHDA and CDR2 SQIVND (reference sequence). The CDR3 is 15 amino acids. The CDR3 DNA reads TGTGCCAGTAGTTCCGATCCCGGGACAGTTTATGGCTACACCTTC. It translates to CASSSDPGTVYGYTF.

This clonotype has ten or more counts. The V and J genes are TRBV6-1 and TRBJ2-7, with 7 bases that match TRBD1. The ends lost 8 bases at V and 2 bases at J; junction bases unmatched: 9. The CDR3 is 14 residues long. CDR1 and CDR2 (germline): MNHNS, SASEGT. The CDR3 reads CASGTTGITYEQYF. The CDR3 nucleotides are TGTGCCAGCGGAACGACAGGGATTACCTACGAGCAGTACTTC.

This rearrangement joins TRBV5-5 to TRBJ2-7, with 11 bases that match TRBD1. The CDR3 is made up of 15 amino acids. V was pared by 0 bases and J by 3 bases, with 2 bases of the junction left unmatched. CDR1 and CDR2 from the germline V gene are SGHKS and YYEKEE (reference sequence). CDR3: CASSLGTGGIYEQYF. The CDR3 region has the DNA TGTGCCAGCAGCTTGGGGACAGGGGGCATCTACGAGCAGTACTTC. Based on the CDR3 plus reference TRBV5-5 and TRBJ2-7, the full variable domain is DAGVTQSPTHLIKTRGQQVTLRCSPISGHKSVSWYQQVLGQGPQFIFQYYEKEERGRGNFPDRFSARQFPNYSSELNVNALLLGDSALYLCASSLGTGGIYEQYFGPGTRLTVT.

This sequence joins TRBV9 and TRBJ2-2; D unclear. The CDR3 contains 16 residues. CDR1 is SGDLS, CDR2 YYNGEE, per germline. Trimming removed 0 bases at V and 4 bases at J, with 13 bases between. The CDR3 loop reads CASSVGRTMGTGELFF. The CDR3 region has the DNA TGTGCCAGCAGCGTAGGAAGAACGATGGGCACCGGGGAGCTGTTTTTT.

The V and J genes are TRBV29-1 and TRBJ2-5, with 7 bases fitting TRBD1. Looked up from germline, CDR1 is SQVTM and CDR2 is ANQGSEA. V was clipped by 3 bases and J by 2 bases; unmatched bases: 9. CDR3 length: 15 amino acids. CDR3 sequence reads: CSVEKTGTAQETQYF. CDR3 nucleotides: TGCAGCGTTGAGAAGACCGGGACAGCACAAGAGACCCAGTACTTC.

The chain combines TRBV5-1 with TRBJ2-5, with a weak D call TRBD1 (6 bases). Germline V gives CDR1 SGHRS, CDR2 YFSETQ. V was trimmed by 3 bases and J by 7 bases, leaving 16 bases between them. The CDR3 totals 14 residues. The CDR3 DNA reads as TGCGCCAGCAGCTACCGGGACACCACTCGGACCCAGTACTTC. Protein product: CASSYRDTTRTQYF.

This rearrangement joins TRBV19 to TRBJ1-6; unclear D gene. Germline CDR1 LNHDA, CDR2 SQIVND (reference sequence). The V and J ends lost 3 bases and 11 bases respectively, with 14 bases between them. The CDR3 is 14 amino acids. The CDR3 sequence: CASSIDLRITPLHF. For the CDR3, the DNA is TGTGCCAGTAGTATCGACCTCCGTATAACACCCCTCCACTTT. The full variable domain, rest sourced from reference TRBV19 and TRBJ1-6, is DGGITQSPKYLFRKEGQNVTLSCEQNLNHDAMYWYRQDPGQGLRLIYYSQIVNDFQKGDIAEGYSVSREKKESFPLTVTSAQKNPTAFYLCASSIDLRITPLHFGNGTRLTVT.

This clonotype was seen a handful of times. The chain combines TRBV5-1 with TRBJ2-1; D is ambiguous. Germline V gives CDR1 SGHRS, CDR2 YFSETQ. Trimming took 0 bases from V and 9 from J, leaving 16 bases between them. The CDR3 is 15 amino acids. The CDR3 protein is CASSLAPPAGSEQFF. For the CDR3, the DNA is TGCGCCAGCAGCTTGGCCCCCCCCGCCGGCAGTGAGCAGTTCTTC.

V gene TRBV24-1 combines with J gene TRBJ2-1, with D hard to call. The CDR3 has 15 residues. Trimming removed 0 bases from V and 0 bases from J, with 5 bases in between. CDR1 KGHDR and CDR2 SFDVKD come from the germline V gene. The CDR3 region is CATSDLLGSYNEQFF. The DNA of the CDR3 is TGTGCCACCAGTGATTTGCTTGGCTCCTACAATGAGCAGTTCTTC.

The rearrangement joins TRBV6-2 or TRBV6-3 to TRBJ2-1, with 9 bases identical to TRBD2. With 2 bases clipped from V and 4 bases from J, the junction kept 9 bases outside the gene matches. Germline V gene sequence: CDR1 MNHEY, CDR2 SVGEGT. This CDR3 has 17 amino acids. CDR3 loop: CASSYSPPSGIYNEQFF. The CDR3 DNA sequence: TGTGCCAGCAGTTACAGCCCTCCTAGCGGGATTTACAATGAGCAGTTCTTC.

This clonotype has more than one count but fewer than ten. The rearrangement uses TRBV6-5 and TRBJ1-1; D uncertain. Germline V gene sequence: CDR1 MNHEY, CDR2 SVGAGI. V lost 5 bases to trimming and J lost 1 base, with 23 bases between them. The CDR3 sequence is 18 residues long. The chain's CDR3 is CASSLFGRFGPGNTEAFF. The CDR3, as DNA: TGTGCCAGCAGTCTATTCGGACGGTTCGGTCCGGGGAACACTGAAGCTTTCTTT.

A few counts support this clonotype. The J gene is TRBJ2-7, the V gene TRBV4-3; the match to TRBD1 covers 10 bases. This CDR3 has 15 residues. Trimming cost V 5 bases and J 2 bases; bases outside gene matches: 6. Germline V CDR1 and CDR2: LGHNA, YSLEER. CDR3: CASSSTGTGAYEQYF. The CDR3 nucleotides are TGCGCCAGCAGCTCAACGGGGACAGGGGCCTACGAGCAGTACTTC.

This clonotype was seen more than once but under ten times. The genes are TRBV18 and TRBJ2-7; TRBD2 aligns across 14 bases. J gave up 5 bases and V 3 bases, and 9 bases lay outside the gene matches. The V gene's germline CDR1 is KGHSH and CDR2 LQKENI. The length of the CDR3 is 17 residues. The CDR3 nucleotides are TGTGCCAGCTCACCTCCCGGGACTAGCGGGAGAGACGACGAGCAGTACTTC. Residues: CASSPPGTSGRDDEQYF.

The rearrangement uses TRBV4-2 and TRBJ2-5, with D possibly being TRBD1 (6 bases). The germline V and J ends were trimmed by 4 bases and 8 bases, with 17 bases remaining between them. The CDR3 contains 14 residues. The germline V gene encodes CDR1 LGHNA and CDR2 YNFKEQ. The chain's CDR3 is CASSPLGGRVTQYF. The CDR3 nucleotides read TGTGCCAGCAGCCCGTTAGGGGGTCGTGTTACCCAGTACTTC.

The sample holds a few counts of this clonotype. V is TRBV18 and J is TRBJ2-5; D is unclear. This CDR3 is 15 amino acids long. Germline-derived CDR1 and CDR2 are KGHSH and LQKENI. Trimming pared 3 bases from V and 4 bases from J, leaving 15 bases between. Written as DNA, the CDR3 is TGTGCCAGCTCACCGGTAGAGATGTCAGGAGAGACCCAGTACTTC. Translating gives CASSPVEMSGETQYF.

This clonotype came up a few times. This chain joins TRBV4-2 and TRBJ2-1, with D perhaps being TRBD1 or TRBD2 (5 bases each). Germline V CDR1 and CDR2: LGHNA, YNFKEQ. The CDR3 has 16 residues. V lost 3 bases and J lost 5, with 17 bases in between. The DNA for the CDR3 is TGTGCCAGCAGCCAGAGGGGTACATACGGGGACAATGAGCAGTTCTTC. It specifies CASSQRGTYGDNEQFF.

This clonotype was counted between two and nine times. This sequence joins TRBV7-2 and TRBJ2-3; maybe TRBD1 (6 bases). Germline CDR1 and CDR2: SGHTA and FQGNSA. The CDR3 consists of 15 residues. V gave up 5 bases and J gave up 2 bases, with 14 bases separating them. CDR3 nucleotide sequence: TGTGCCAGCAGCCCCAGGGGATCATACACAGATACGCAGTATTTT. This sequence encodes CASSPRGSYTDTQYF.

The chain combines TRBV28 with TRBJ2-1, with D maybe TRBD2 (6 bases). This CDR3 comprises 15 residues. Germline CDR1 reads MDHEN; CDR2 reads SYDVKM. Trimming stripped 8 bases from V and 9 bases from J, with 23 bases between. CDR3 in DNA: TGTGCCAGCGTAGACGGCGGGAAGGCCTTCGGTGAGCAGTTCTTC. Translating it yields CASVDGGKAFGEQFF.

V and J are TRBV7-2 and TRBJ2-3; D may match TRBD1 or TRBD2 (5 bases each). This CDR3 contains 15 residues. Trimming removed 3 bases from V and 2 bases from J, with 12 bases in between. Germline V CDR1 and CDR2: SGHTA, FQGNSA. The CDR3 reads CASSFGAGFTDTQYF. The CDR3 coding sequence is TGTGCCAGCAGCTTTGGGGCGGGCTTCACAGATACGCAGTATTTT.